This T cell receptor (beta chain) was identified in a study of vaccination effects on CD4 cells after COVID-19. For the study at large: Peptide-pool stimulation followed by sequencing identified expanded antigen-specific CD4+ clonotypes in the ViraFEST assay. The study's findings and limits: Few convalescent patients and no early post-infection timepoints were included in the study.

Cells that had been cultured for less than eleven days were the source of isolated CD4+ T cells. Participants completed two doses of the BNT162b2 or mRNA-1273 vaccine. Cultures got half-medium changes with IL-2 on days 3 and 7. Of note for this clone: The target antigen is unknown.

V was shortened by 0 bases and J by 1 base, with 16 bases between the two germline ends. Germline CDR1 KGHSH, CDR2 LQKENI. The CDR3 has 17 amino acids. Here immunoSEQ multiplex PCR was the method, and the copy in TCRdb shows in-frame clones only, minus some. In the table there are approximately 47,000 clones, under 80% of which are singletons. The sequenced sample was CD4+ T cells from PBMCs cultured without peptide, obtained after COVID-19 vaccination. The source is a human donor who received a COVID-19 vaccine. The chain couples TRBV18 to TRBJ2-7; tentatively, D is TRBD1 (6 bases). The CDR3: CASSPPLVSDRSYEQYF. CDR3 DNA: TGTGCCAGCTCACCACCCTTGGTCTCTGACAGGTCCTACGAGCAGTACTTC.